Below are 28 T cell receptor beta chains sequenced from a single sample in a study. Using its own MiXCR run on the 5' RACE reads, TCRdb lists one record per CDR3 protein. The table includes 9,000 to 13,000 distinct CDR3 sequences, around 49% detected once. The specimen was tumor-infiltrating naive CD4+ T cells sorted from the breast tumor. This sample's subset: naive CD4+ T cells, CD4+CD45RA+CD25-. The receptors originated from a female donor with breast cancer.

The rearrangement joins TRBV28 to TRBJ2-1; D unresolved. Germline lookup yields CDR1 MDHEN and CDR2 SYDVKM. The CDR3 is 11 amino acids. With 3 bases removed from V and 9 bases from J, the gap between germline ends came to 6 bases. The DNA of the CDR3 is TGTGCCAGCAGTTTTCGTGGTGAGCAGTTCTTC. Residues: CASSFRGEQFF.

The V gene is TRBV4-2, the J gene TRBJ2-1; D might be TRBD1 or TRBD2, each matching 6 bases. The CDR3 runs to 15 residues. From germline, CDR1 is LGHNA and CDR2 YNFKEQ. V shed 0 bases and J shed 7 bases, with 13 bases lying between them. The CDR3 region has the DNA TGTGCCAGCAGCCAAGATAGGGGGGCTGTTAATGAGCAGTTCTTC. Amino acids: CASSQDRGAVNEQFF.

This clonotype was found a few times. The chain recombines TRBV6-2 or TRBV6-3 with TRBJ2-5, with D perhaps matching TRBD2 (6 bases). Germline lookup yields CDR1 MNHEY and CDR2 SVGEGT. The CDR3 loop spans 14 amino acids. Trimming took 2 bases from V and 8 from J, leaving 15 bases between them. The CDR3, as DNA: TGTGCCAGCAGTTACGGCCGGGAGATCGGCACCCAGTACTTC. It yields the protein CASSYGREIGTQYF.

This chain uses TRBV27 with TRBJ2-1, with 7 bases lining up with TRBD2. V was pared by 1 base and J by 4 bases, with 7 bases of the junction left unmatched. Germline-derived CDR1 and CDR2 are MNHEY and SMNVEV (reference sequence). The CDR3 length is 16 residues. CDR3 loop: CASSLYAGVVYNEQFF. CDR3 bases: TGTGCCAGCAGTTTATATGCGGGAGTGGTGTACAATGAGCAGTTCTTC.

J is TRBJ2-1 and V is TRBV5-1, with 9 nucleotides matching TRBD1. Germline V CDR1 and CDR2: SGHRS, YFSETQ. CDR3 length: 14 residues. Germline trimming cut 4 bases from V and 3 bases from J; bases unmatched to any gene: 2. CDR3 loop: CASSRDRDYNEQFF. The DNA of the CDR3 is TGCGCCAGCAGCCGGGACAGGGACTACAATGAGCAGTTCTTC. Looking up the rest from reference TRBV5-1 and TRBJ2-1 gives the full variable domain: KAGVTQTPRYLIKTRGQQVTLSCSPISGHRSVSWYQQTPGQGLQFLFEYFSETQRNKGNFPGRFSGRQFSNSRSEMNVSTLELGDSALYLCASSRDRDYNEQFFGPGTRLTVL.

Here the CDR3 DNA reads TGTGCCAGCAGCCCTTTCAACAGGGCTTATAGCAATCAGCCCCAGCATTTT. It yields the protein CASSPFNRAYSNQPQHF. The rearrangement uses TRBV7-2 and TRBJ1-5; TRBD1 might be the D (6 bases). Trimming shortened V by 5 bases and J by 0 bases, and 17 bases separated the two germline ends. CDR3 size: 17 residues. Germline loops: CDR1 SGHTA, CDR2 FQGNSA.

V usage is TRBV20-1 and J usage is TRBJ2-7; D may be TRBD1 (6 bases). Trimming cost V 3 bases and J 9 bases, with 21 bases left between them. The CDR3 contains 14 residues. From germline, CDR1 is DFQATT and CDR2 SNEGSKA (reference sequence). The CDR3 DNA sequence: TGCAGTGCTAGGACGGTCACAGGGTACGACGGGCAGTACTTC. Translation gives CSARTVTGYDGQYF.

The J gene is TRBJ2-2, the V gene TRBV7-2; TRBD2 matches at 12 bases. With 3 bases clipped from V and 9 bases from J, the junction kept 8 bases outside the gene matches. This CDR3 has 16 amino acids. The germline CDR1 and CDR2 sequences are SGHTA and FQGNSA. The CDR3 reads CASSFRKTSGSRELFF. The CDR3 region has the DNA TGTGCCAGCAGCTTCCGTAAGACTAGCGGGAGCCGGGAGCTGTTTTTT.

V usage is TRBV7-8 and J usage is TRBJ2-6; D remains ambiguous. Germline V gene sequence: CDR1 SGHVS, CDR2 FQNEAQ. V was cut by 5 bases and J by 0 bases, with 5 bases left in between. This CDR3 region has 14 residues. Here the CDR3 reads CASSLSSGANVLTF. The DNA of the CDR3 is TGTGCCAGCAGCCTGAGCTCTGGGGCCAACGTCCTGACTTTC.

The chain employs TRBV20-1 and TRBJ2-7; D is possibly TRBD1 (6 bases). Germline V CDR1 and CDR2: DFQATT, SNEGSKA (reference sequence). The CDR3 has 13 amino acids. Trimming removed 4 bases at V and 4 bases at J, with 14 bases between. CDR3 in DNA: TGCAGTGCTACTCATTTACAGGGTTACGAGCAGTACGTC. Protein: CSATHLQGYEQYV.

By proportion, this clonotype is large. The chain links TRBV12-3 or TRBV12-4 to TRBJ2-3; unclear D gene. V lost 5 bases and J lost 7, with 7 bases in between. The CDR3 has 11 residues. The CDR3 DNA sequence: TGTGCCAGCAGTCCTCAAAATACGCAGTATTTT. This encodes CASSPQNTQYF.

The genes are TRBV20-1 and TRBJ2-7; 11 nucleotides agree with TRBD2. Germline lookup yields CDR1 DFQATT and CDR2 SNEGSKA (reference sequence). CDR3 size: 15 residues. With V trimmed by 5 bases and J by 3 bases, 9 bases remained unmatched. The CDR3 region is CSAEDSGRALYEQYF. CDR3 nucleotide sequence: TGCAGTGCTGAAGATAGCGGGAGGGCCCTCTACGAGCAGTACTTC.

V is TRBV13 and J is TRBJ2-1; D not resolved. Germline V gives CDR1 PRHDT, CDR2 FYEKMQ (reference sequence). CDR3 size: 12 residues. V shed 6 bases and J shed 9 bases, with 12 bases lying between them. In DNA, the CDR3 is TGTGCCAGCAGTCCACCGCACGGTGAGCAGTTCTTC. Translation gives CASSPPHGEQFF.

The chain recombines TRBV6-5 with TRBJ1-5; a weak D match, TRBD1 (6 bases). Trimming removed 7 bases from V and 0 bases from J, with 16 bases in between. The CDR3 is 16 amino acids. CDR1 is MNHEY and CDR2 is SVGAGI in the germline V gene. CDR3 nucleotide sequence: TGTGCCAGCAACCCCGGGACAACCGTTAGCAATCAGCCCCAGCATTTT. Its translation is CASNPGTTVSNQPQHF.

The chain couples TRBV6-5 to TRBJ1-1, with 10 bases fitting TRBD1. The trim removed 2 bases at V and 5 bases at J, leaving 5 bases unmatched. CDR3 length equals 15 residues. Germline V gives CDR1 MNHEY, CDR2 SVGAGI. The CDR3 loop reads CASSYTTGGTTEAFF. The CDR3 nucleotides read TGTGCCAGCAGTTACACGACAGGGGGCACGACTGAAGCTTTCTTT.

The J gene is TRBJ1-2, the V gene TRBV6-1, with a tentative D call TRBD1 (5 bases). The CDR3 runs 13 residues. V lost 8 bases, J lost 4 bases, and 14 bases lay in between. Germline V gene sequence: CDR1 MNHNS, CDR2 SASEGT. CDR3 loop: CASRPSGTYGYTF. The CDR3 region has the DNA TGTGCCAGCCGACCATCCGGGACCTATGGCTACACCTTC.

The CDR3 DNA reads as TGCGCCAGCAGCTACGCCGTGGACGCTAACTATGGCTACACCTTC. The encoded protein is CASSYAVDANYGYTF. The chain joins TRBV5-1 to TRBJ1-2; D unclear. V was cut by 3 bases and J by 0 bases, with 12 bases left in between. Germline V CDR1 and CDR2: SGHRS, YFSETQ. This CDR3 is built from 15 residues.

This rearrangement joins TRBV6-2 or TRBV6-3 to TRBJ1-2; D is unresolved. Germline-derived CDR1 and CDR2 are MNHEY and SVGEGT. V was shortened by 7 bases and J by 4 bases, with 13 bases between the two germline ends. The CDR3 contains 13 residues. The CDR3 region has the DNA TGTGCCAGCAAGAATTGGGAGACCTATGGCTACACCTTC. It yields the protein CASKNWETYGYTF.

J is TRBJ2-3 and V is TRBV20-1; D remains unclear. Germline lookup yields CDR1 DFQATT and CDR2 SNEGSKA (reference sequence). Trimming took 3 bases from V and 0 from J, leaving 13 bases between them. The CDR3 has 15 residues. CDR3 in DNA: TGCAGTGCTAGCGGGCCGGATGCGAGCACAGATACGCAGTATTTT. Translated: CSASGPDASTDTQYF.

The chain is built from TRBV20-1 and TRBJ2-1; the match to TRBD2 covers 9 bases. CDR3 length: 15 amino acids. CDR1 DFQATT and CDR2 SNEGSKA come from the germline V gene (reference sequence). The ends lost 1 base at V and 4 bases at J; junction bases unmatched: 5. The DNA of the CDR3 is TGCAGTGCTAGAGCGACTAGCGGAGAATACAATGAGCAGTTCTTC. Its translation: CSARATSGEYNEQFF.

The V call is TRBV27, the J call TRBJ2-3; D not certain. The V end lost 4 bases, the J end lost 5 bases, and 16 bases lay between the germline ends. The CDR3 consists of 15 residues. Germline assignment: CDR1 MNHEY and CDR2 SMNVEV (reference sequence). DNA for the CDR3: TGTGCCAGCAGTTCTGCGGCCCGACACAGAGATACGCAGTATTTT. It specifies CASSSAARHRDTQYF.

This clonotype occurred a few times. The chain employs TRBV6-2 or TRBV6-3 and TRBJ2-7; tentatively, D is TRBD1 or TRBD2 (5 bases each). CDR1 and CDR2 (germline): MNHEY, SVGEGT. This CDR3 region has 15 residues. The V and J ends lost 4 bases and 3 bases respectively, with 16 bases between them. The CDR3 region is CASSFETGRHYEQYV. CDR3 coding DNA: TGTGCCAGCAGTTTTGAAACGGGACGCCACTACGAGCAGTACGTC.

The chain uses TRBV9 and TRBJ2-1, with 8 bases that match TRBD2. The CDR3 covers 15 residues. With V trimmed by 0 bases and J by 5 bases, 4 bases remained unmatched. The V gene's germline CDR1 is SGDLS and CDR2 YYNGEE. The CDR3 loop is CASSVVGGVHNEQFF. The DNA of the CDR3 is TGTGCCAGCAGCGTAGTCGGGGGGGTCCACAATGAGCAGTTCTTC.

This clonotype was seen only a few times. The chain couples TRBV12-3 or TRBV12-4 to TRBJ2-3; no reliable D call. The CDR3 runs 15 residues. With 6 bases removed from V and 3 bases from J, the gap between germline ends came to 16 bases. CDR3 DNA: TGTGCCAGCAGCCCGACCGGGCCCCCAACAGATACGCAGTATTTT. Protein: CASSPTGPPTDTQYF.

To note about this clonotype: An end of the junction differs from the germline gene, which may be a read error. V usage is TRBV4-3 and J usage is TRBJ1-1; D remains ambiguous. Germline CDR1 is LGHNA and CDR2 is YSLEER. CDR3 length equals 14 residues. The CDR3 is CASRQDPRGTEAFF. CDR3 in DNA: TGCGCCAGCAGGCAAGACCCCCGCGGCACTGAAGCTTTCTTT.

This clonotype ranks as medium-sized (0.01 to 0.1%). The rearrangement uses TRBV29-1 and TRBJ1-1, with D uncertain. This CDR3 is 10 amino acids long. V was clipped by 3 bases and J by 8 bases, with 7 bases between them. CDR1 is SQVTM and CDR2 is ANQGSEA in the germline V gene. The CDR3 nucleotides are TGCAGCGTTGATACGGAGGAAGCTTTCTTT. It is translated as CSVDTEEAFF.

This clonotype was observed a few times. The V and J genes are TRBV6-5 and TRBJ1-3; D is unresolved. Germline CDR1 MNHEY, CDR2 SVGAGI. V lost 6 bases and J 0 bases, leaving 9 bases between the germline ends. The CDR3 contains 14 residues. The CDR3 DNA follows: TGTGCCAGCAGGGAGTTACTCTCTGGAAACACCATATATTTT. This codes for CASRELLSGNTIYF.

This clonotype was counted only a few times. The chain combines TRBV5-1 with TRBJ2-1; 8 bases match TRBD1. Germline assignment: CDR1 SGHRS and CDR2 YFSETQ. The CDR3 loop spans 14 amino acids. J was trimmed by 4 bases and V by 2 bases; bases with no gene match: 2. CDR3 coding DNA: TGCGCCAGCAGCTTCCGACAGGGGTACAATGAGCAGTTCTTC. It encodes CASSFRQGYNEQFF.